The text below deals with one T cell receptor beta chain. Its antigen remains unidentified. No clone much larger than this one lies a single base away; base qualities are absent. From the cysteine up to the phenylalanine, the CDR3 has a length of 15 residues. Kept here is only the CDR3 DNA, which spans 45 bases and is read in frame from base 1. Cut back by 4 bases and 0 bases, the V and J ends lie 7 bases apart. The germline V gene specifies SGHTA as CDR1 and FQGTGA as CDR2. One collaborating source in Seattle enrolled patients while the patients were actively infected and followed the patients over time throughout the course of disease. Collaborating institutions collected whole blood in K2EDTA tubes following their own protocols. For TCRbeta analysis, collaborators shipped samples as frozen whole blood, isolated PBMCs, or DNA extracted from either of those sample types. TCRbeta CDR3 regions were amplified from genomic DNA by means of the immunoSEQ Assay, a bias-controlled multiplex PCR. Per the source publication's procedure: The number of nucleated cells in each sample was estimated by amplification of reference gene primers within the assay. To quantify the absolute abundance of each unique TCRbeta CDR3 rearrangement, sequence reads were collapsed and filtered. For each sample, productive Simpson clonality was calculated as the square root of Simpson's diversity index across productive rearrangements. TCRdb obtained this table from immuneACCESS and retained in-frame rearrangements with V and J assigned. These tables miss some clones; where compared with another copy, unresolved V genes account for less than half of the shortfall, and the remainder is unexplained. V, J and clone size were drawn from that table, and D and trimming were deduced from the DNA. For this sample the table gives hundreds of thousands of clones, of which approximately 86% were detected only once. Around 1.3% of the sample is held by the ten biggest clonotypes.

This entry is derived from a study of blood T cell repertoires in COVID-19 (dated by TCRdb to 2018 to 2021). About the investigation overall: Samples from collaborators originated in the United States, Italy and Spain and spanned both the acute and convalescent phases of COVID-19. The prospective study material was composed of cDNA or gDNA derived from T cells, B-cell-depleted T cells, or PBMCs. Subjects who had been exposed to COVID-19, were actively infected with it, or had recovered from it provided the deeply sampled blood TCRbeta repertoires that made up the dataset. A freely available public database, intended as a resource for researchers studying the immune response to SARS-CoV-2, is where the repertoires were released. The samples were drawn from two sources: the first 160 participants of the ongoing ImmuneRACE study, and 1,254 subjects contributed by 6 global collaborators. The sample metadata nearly always contained a de-identified subject ID, COVID-19 status, age in years and sex. HLA class I and class II types, where available, came from metadata supplied by the sample provider rather than from assay-based typing. On the study overall, not on this receptor specifically: How much clinical and demographic metadata was included differed by source and by participant, and the metadata was provided uncurated.

The V and J segments used are TRBV7-3 and TRBJ2-6; perhaps TRBD2 is the D gene, with 6 bases matching. Material for sequencing was peripheral blood. This receptor was taken from a woman aged 25-40 years with COVID-19, enrolled during active disease. The CDR3 is CASSYGGSGANVLTF. The DNA is TGTGCCAGCAGCTACGGGGGCTCTGGGGCCAACGTCCTGACTTTC.